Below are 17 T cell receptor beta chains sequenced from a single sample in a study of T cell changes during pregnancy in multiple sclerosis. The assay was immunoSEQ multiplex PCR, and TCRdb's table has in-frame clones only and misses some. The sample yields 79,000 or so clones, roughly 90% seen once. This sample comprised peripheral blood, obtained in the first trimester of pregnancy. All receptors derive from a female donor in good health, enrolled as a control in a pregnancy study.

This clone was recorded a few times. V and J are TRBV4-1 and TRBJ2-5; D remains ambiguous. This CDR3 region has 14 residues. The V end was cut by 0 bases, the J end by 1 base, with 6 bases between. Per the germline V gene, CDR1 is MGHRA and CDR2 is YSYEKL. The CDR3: CASSQDYSQETQYF. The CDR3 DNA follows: TGCGCCAGCAGCCAAGATTACAGCCAAGAGACCCAGTACTTC.

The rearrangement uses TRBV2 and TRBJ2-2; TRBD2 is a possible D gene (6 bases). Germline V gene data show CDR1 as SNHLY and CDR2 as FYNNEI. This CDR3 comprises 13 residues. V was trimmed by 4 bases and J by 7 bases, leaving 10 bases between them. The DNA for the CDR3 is TGTGCCAGCAGTGTGGAAGCGGGCGGGGAGCTGTTTTTT. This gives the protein CASSVEAGGELFF.

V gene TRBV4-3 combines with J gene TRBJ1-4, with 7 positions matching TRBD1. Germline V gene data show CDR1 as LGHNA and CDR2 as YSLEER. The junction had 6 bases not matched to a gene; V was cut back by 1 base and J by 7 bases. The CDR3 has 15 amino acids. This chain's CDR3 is CASSQGQGGGEKLFF. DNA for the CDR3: TGCGCCAGCAGCCAAGGCCAGGGGGGCGGTGAAAAACTGTTTTTT.

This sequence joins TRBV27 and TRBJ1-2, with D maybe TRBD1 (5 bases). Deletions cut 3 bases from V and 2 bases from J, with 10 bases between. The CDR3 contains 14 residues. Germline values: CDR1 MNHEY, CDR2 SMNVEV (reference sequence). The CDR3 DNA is TGTGCCAGCAGTTTTGGGCAGGGAAACTATGGCTACACCTTC. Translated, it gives CASSFGQGNYGYTF.

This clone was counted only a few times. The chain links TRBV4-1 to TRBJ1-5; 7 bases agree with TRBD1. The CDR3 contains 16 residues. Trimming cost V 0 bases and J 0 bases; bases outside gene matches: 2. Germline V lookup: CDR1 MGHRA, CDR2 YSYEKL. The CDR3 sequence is CASSQETGYSNQPQHF. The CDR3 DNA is TGCGCCAGCAGCCAAGAGACAGGGTATAGCAATCAGCCCCAGCATTTT.

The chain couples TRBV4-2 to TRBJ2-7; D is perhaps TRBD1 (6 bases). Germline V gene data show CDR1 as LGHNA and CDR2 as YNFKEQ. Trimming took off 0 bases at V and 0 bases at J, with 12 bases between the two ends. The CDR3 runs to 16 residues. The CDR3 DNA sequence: TGTGCCAGCAGCCAAGAAGGGGGTCTTAACTCCTACGAGCAGTACTTC. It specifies CASSQEGGLNSYEQYF.

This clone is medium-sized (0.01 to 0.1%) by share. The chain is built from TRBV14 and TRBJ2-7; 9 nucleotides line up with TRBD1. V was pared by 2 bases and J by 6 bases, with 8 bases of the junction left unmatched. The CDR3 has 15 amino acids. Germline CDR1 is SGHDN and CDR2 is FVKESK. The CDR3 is CASSQSRDRVSEQYF. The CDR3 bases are TGTGCCAGCAGCCAATCCCGGGACAGGGTGTCCGAGCAGTACTTC. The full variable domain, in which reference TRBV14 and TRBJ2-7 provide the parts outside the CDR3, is EAGVTQFPSHSVIEKGQTVTLRCDPISGHDNLYWYRRVMGKEIKFLLHFVKESKQDESGMPNNRFLAERTGGTYSTLKVQPAELEDSGVYFCASSQSRDRVSEQYFGPGTRLTVT.

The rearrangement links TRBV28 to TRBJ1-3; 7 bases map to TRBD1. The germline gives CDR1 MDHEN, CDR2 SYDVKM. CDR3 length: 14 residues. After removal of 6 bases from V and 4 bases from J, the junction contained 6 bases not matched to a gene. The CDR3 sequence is CASSPTGEGNTIYF. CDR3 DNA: TGTGCCAGCAGCCCTACAGGGGAGGGAAACACCATATATTTT.

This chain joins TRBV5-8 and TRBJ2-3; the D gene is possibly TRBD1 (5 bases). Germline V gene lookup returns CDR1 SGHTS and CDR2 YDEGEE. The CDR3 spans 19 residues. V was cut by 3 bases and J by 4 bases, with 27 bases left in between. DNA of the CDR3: TGTGCCAGCAGCTACTCGGCCCCCGGACACCCGCGTCGGGCAGATACGCAGTATTTT. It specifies CASSYSAPGHPRRADTQYF.

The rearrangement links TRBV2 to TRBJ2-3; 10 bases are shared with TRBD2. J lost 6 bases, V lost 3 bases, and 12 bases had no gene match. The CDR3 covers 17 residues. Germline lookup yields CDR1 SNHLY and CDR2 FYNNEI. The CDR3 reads CASSERGSGGPRDTQYF. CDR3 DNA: TGTGCCAGCAGTGAGAGGGGTAGCGGGGGGCCGAGGGATACGCAGTATTTT.

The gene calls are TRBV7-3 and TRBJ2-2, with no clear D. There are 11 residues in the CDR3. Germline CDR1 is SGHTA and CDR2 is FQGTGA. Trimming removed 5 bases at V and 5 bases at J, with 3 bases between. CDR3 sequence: CASSQTGELFF. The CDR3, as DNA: TGTGCCAGCAGCCAAACCGGGGAGCTGTTTTTT. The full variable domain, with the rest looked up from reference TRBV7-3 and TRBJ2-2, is GAGVSQTPSNKVTEKGKYVELRCDPISGHTALYWYRQSLGQGPEFLIYFQGTGAADDSGLPNDRFFAVRPEGSVSTLKIQRTERGDSAVYLCASSQTGELFFGEGSRLTVL.

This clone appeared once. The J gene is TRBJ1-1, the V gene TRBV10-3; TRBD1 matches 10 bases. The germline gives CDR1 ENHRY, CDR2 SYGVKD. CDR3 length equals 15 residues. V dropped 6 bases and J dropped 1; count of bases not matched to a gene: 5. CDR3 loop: CAISDRQGANTEAFF. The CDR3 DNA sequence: TGTGCCATCAGCGACCGACAGGGGGCGAACACTGAAGCTTTCTTT.

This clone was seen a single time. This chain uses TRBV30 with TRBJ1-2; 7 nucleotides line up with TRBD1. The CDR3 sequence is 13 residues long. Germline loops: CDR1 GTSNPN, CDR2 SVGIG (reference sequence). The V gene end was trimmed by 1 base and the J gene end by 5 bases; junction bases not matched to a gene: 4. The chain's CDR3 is CAWSAGGPYGYTF. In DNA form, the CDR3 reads TGTGCCTGGAGTGCAGGGGGTCCTTATGGCTACACCTTC. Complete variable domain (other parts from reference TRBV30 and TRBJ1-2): SQTIHQWPATLVQPVGSPLSLECTVEGTSNPNLYWYRQAAGRGLQLLFYSVGIGQISSEVPQNLSASRPQDRQFILSSKKLLLSDSGFYLCAWSAGGPYGYTFGSGTRLTVV.

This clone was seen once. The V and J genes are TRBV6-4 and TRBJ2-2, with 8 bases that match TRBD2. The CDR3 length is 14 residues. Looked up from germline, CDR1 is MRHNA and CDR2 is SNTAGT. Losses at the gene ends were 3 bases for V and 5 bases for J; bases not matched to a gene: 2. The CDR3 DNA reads TGTGCCAGCAGTGAAGGCGGGGGGACCGGGGAGCTGTTTTTT. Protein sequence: CASSEGGGTGELFF.

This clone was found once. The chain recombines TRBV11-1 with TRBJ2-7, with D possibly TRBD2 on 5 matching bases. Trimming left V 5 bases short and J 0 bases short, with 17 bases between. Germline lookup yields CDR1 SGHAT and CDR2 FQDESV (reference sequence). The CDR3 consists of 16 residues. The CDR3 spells CASSPLEGASSYEQYF. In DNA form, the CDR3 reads TGTGCCAGCAGCCCCCTCGAGGGCGCGAGCTCCTACGAGCAGTACTTC.

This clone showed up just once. CDR3 bases: TGCGCCAGCAGCCAAGATCGGCGCGACAGGGGGCATGGTCAGCCCCAGCATTTT. This codes for CASSQDRRDRGHGQPQHF. V usage is TRBV4-1 and J usage is TRBJ1-5; 10 nucleotides align to TRBD1. The CDR3 is 18 amino acids. Germline CDR1 reads MGHRA; CDR2 reads YSYEKL. The V segment lost 0 bases and the J segment 6 bases; nucleotides outside the gene matches: 11.

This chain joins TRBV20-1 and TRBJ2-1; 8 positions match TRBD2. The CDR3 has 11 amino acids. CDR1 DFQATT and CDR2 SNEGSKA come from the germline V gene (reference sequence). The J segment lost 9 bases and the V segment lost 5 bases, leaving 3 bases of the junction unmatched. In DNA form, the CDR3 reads TGCAGTGCTGTACTAGCGGCTGAGCAGTTCTTC. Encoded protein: CSAVLAAEQFF.